Listed below are T cell receptor beta chains from one sample, sequenced in a study of blood T cells in healthy people across ages. TCRdb redid the calling of the 5' RACE reads with MiXCR, one entry per CDR3 protein. The sample includes about 970,000 distinct CDR3 sequences, roughly 50% seen only once; the top ten take over 20%. The specimen was blood. Every receptor here comes from an older woman in good health. CDR3s include the opening cysteine and the closing phenylalanine or tryptophan. Each record gives: J gene, clone size, CDR3 length, D gene, V gene, CDR3 protein, CDR3 DNA. The D gene is left open where the match is weak. For some rows the clone size is stated as once, few or many, or as a class when expanded; others skip it.

TRBJ1-2	once	11	.	TRBV6-5	CASRKKGGYTF	TGTGCCAGCAGAAAGAAGGGTGGCTACACCTTC
TRBJ2-5	.	15	.	TRBV28	CASNPPGQAKETQYF	TGTGCCAGCAATCCCCCGGGACAAGCAAAAGAGACCCAGTACTTC
TRBJ2-7	.	12	TRBD2	TRBV20-1	CSVHGRLYEQYF	TGCAGTGTGCACGGGAGGCTGTACGAGCAGTACTTC
TRBJ2-7	.	15	.	TRBV4-3	CASRREAYQSHEQYF	TGCGCCAGCCGCCGGGAAGCCTATCAATCCCACGAGCAGTACTTC
TRBJ2-5	few	17	TRBD2	TRBV4-3	CASSQVPLPGGQETQYF	TGCGCCAGCAGCCAAGTTCCCCTCCCGGGAGGGCAAGAGACCCAGTACTTC
TRBJ2-7	many	16	TRBD2	TRBV28	CASSSPHTSGSYEQYF	TGTGCCAGCAGTTCCCCTCATACTAGCGGCTCCTACGAGCAGTACTTC
TRBJ2-3	few	12	TRBD2	TRBV20-1	CSAGTNWGTQYF	TGCAGTGCTGGGACTAATTGGGGTACGCAGTATTTT
TRBJ2-7	.	17	TRBD2	TRBV20-1	CSVSSHLTSGITYEQYF	TGCAGTGTCTCTTCCCACTTAACTAGCGGGATAACCTACGAGCAGTACTTC
TRBJ2-3	few	16	TRBD2	TRBV12-3/TRBV12-4	CASSPRASGYTDTQYF	TGTGCCAGCAGCCCCCGTGCTAGCGGTTACACAGATACGCAGTATTTT
TRBJ2-7	few	17	TRBD2	TRBV28	CASSPRGLAGGPYEQYF	TGTGCCAGCAGTCCAAGAGGACTAGCGGGAGGGCCTTACGAGCAGTACTTC
TRBJ2-7	few	17	.	TRBV28	CASSFAPIGRDSYEQYF	TGTGCCAGCAGTTTCGCCCCAATCGGCAGGGACTCCTACGAGCAGTACTTC
TRBJ1-2	.	14	.	TRBV12-3/TRBV12-4	CASRADTVNYGYTF	TGTGCCAGCCGTGCTGACACTGTTAACTATGGCTACACCTTC
TRBJ2-5	few	16	TRBD2	TRBV9	CASSVGSVGGRETQYF	TGTGCCAGCAGCGTAGGGAGTGTCGGCGGGAGAGAGACCCAGTACTTC
TRBJ2-4	few	15	.	TRBV3-1	CASSQEIPGENIQYF	TGTGCCAGCAGCCAAGAAATCCCAGGGGAAAACATTCAGTACTTC
TRBJ1-1	.	12	.	TRBV9	CASSANEVGAFF	TGTGCCAGCAGCGCGAATGAGGTCGGAGCTTTCTTT
TRBJ2-3	.	14	.	TRBV12-3/TRBV12-4	CASTHGWDGDTQYF	TGTGCCAGCACCCATGGGTGGGACGGAGATACGCAGTATTTT
TRBJ2-5	.	13	.	TRBV18	CASSPLGVETQYF	TGTGCCAGCTCACCACTTGGGGTAGAGACCCAGTACTTC
TRBJ2-1	.	17	.	TRBV5-4	CASSLEGRSISYNEQFF	TGTGCCAGCAGCTTGGAGGGTCGGTCCATCTCCTACAATGAGCAGTTCTTC
TRBJ2-1	.	14	.	TRBV5-8	CANQGPMWNNEQFF	TGTGCCAACCAGGGCCCTATGTGGAACAATGAGCAGTTCTTC
TRBJ2-4	.	13	TRBD1	TRBV7-6	CASSTGQGNIQYF	TGTGCCAGCAGCACCGGACAGGGGAACATTCAGTACTTC
TRBJ2-4	.	14	TRBD2	TRBV20-1	CSASGGLVSNIQYF	TGCAGTGCTAGTGGGGGACTAGTCTCAAACATTCAGTACTTC
TRBJ2-7	.	15	.	TRBV5-1	CASSLLLEGEYEQYF	TGCGCCAGCAGCCTACTCCTAGAGGGAGAGTACGAGCAGTACTTC
TRBJ2-7	.	15	TRBD1	TRBV13	CASSFSSGTGSEQYF	TGTGCCAGCAGCTTCTCCTCCGGGACAGGGTCCGAGCAGTACTTC
TRBJ2-7	few	14	TRBD2	TRBV20-1	CSAQPGGLRGEQYF	TGCAGTGCCCAACCGGGGGGGCTCAGGGGCGAGCAGTACTTC
TRBJ2-6	.	16	TRBD1	TRBV24-1	CATGGQGNSGANVLTF	TGTGCCACCGGAGGACAGGGGAACTCTGGGGCCAACGTCCTGACTTTC
TRBJ2-5	.	18	TRBD2	TRBV4-1	CASSQVNMGLAGAETQYF	TGCGCCAGCAGCCAAGTGAACATGGGACTAGCGGGGGCGGAGACCCAGTACTTC
TRBJ2-6	.	14	.	TRBV27	CASSLLYGANVLTF	TGTGCCAGCAGTTTATTGTACGGGGCCAACGTCCTGACTTTC
TRBJ2-7	few	17	.	TRBV4-1	CASSQDWGRVSHAEQYF	TGCGCCAGCAGCCAAGATTGGGGGCGCGTGTCACACGCCGAGCAGTACTTC
TRBJ2-7	.	14	TRBD1	TRBV24-1	CASVDRGSFYEQYF	TGTGCCTCCGTCGACAGGGGAAGTTTTTACGAGCAGTACTTC
TRBJ1-5	once	15	.	TRBV28	CASIPDPPGNQPQHF	TGTGCCAGCATCCCCGATCCACCGGGCAATCAGCCCCAGCATTTT
TRBJ2-5	.	15	TRBD1	TRBV29-1	CSVAGDRETYNEQYF	TGCAGCGTTGCAGGTGACAGGGAAACCTACAATGAGCAGTACTTC
TRBJ1-2	.	13	.	TRBV20-1	CSAREWASDGYTF	TGCAGTGCTAGAGAATGGGCTTCAGATGGCTACACCTTC
TRBJ2-6	.	18	.	TRBV9	CASSVGPLGQPLANVLTF	TGTGCCAGCAGCGTAGGACCCCTAGGGCAGCCGCTCGCCAACGTCCTGACTTTC
TRBJ2-2	.	15	.	TRBV15	CATSRGRAYTGELFF	TGTGCCACCAGCAGAGGGAGGGCCTACACCGGGGAGCTGTTTTTT
TRBJ2-3	.	15	.	TRBV9	CASSVGGSSTDTQYF	TGTGCCAGCAGCGTAGGTGGCAGCTCCACAGATACGCAGTATTTT
TRBJ1-2	few	14	.	TRBV1	CTSSPITVGDGYTF	TGCACCAGCAGCCCCATAACGGTTGGTGATGGCTACACCTTC
TRBJ2-7	.	14	.	TRBV5-1	CASSLVRAQYEQYF	TGCGCCAGCAGCTTGGTGCGGGCCCAGTACGAGCAGTACTTC
TRBJ2-3	few	15	.	TRBV28	CASSLAGARTDTQYF	TGCGCCAGCAGCCTGGCGGGGGCGCGTACAGATACGCAGTATTTT
TRBJ1-2	.	14	.	TRBV6-6	CASSYVGLDYGYTF	TGTGCTAGCAGTTACGTAGGGTTAGACTATGGCTACACCTTC
TRBJ2-2	.	16	.	TRBV15	CATSKRAQLNTGELFF	TGTGCCACCAGCAAGCGAGCGCAACTTAACACCGGGGAGCTGTTTTTT
TRBJ2-7	many	16	TRBD1	TRBV20-1	CSARGGGGTGSYEQYF	TGCAGTGCTAGAGGGGGTGGGGGGACAGGCTCCTACGAGCAGTACTTC
TRBJ2-5	few	13	TRBD2	TRBV11-1	CASSRAGQETQYF	TGTGCCAGCAGCCGAGCGGGACAAGAGACCCAGTACTTC
TRBJ2-1	.	16	TRBD2	TRBV7-8	CASRGLAGVAYNEQFF	TGTGCCAGCAGGGGACTAGCGGGAGTTGCCTACAATGAGCAGTTCTTC
TRBJ2-5	.	14	.	TRBV29-1	CSVALGSPRGTQYF	TGCAGCGTTGCTCTCGGGAGCCCCAGGGGGACCCAGTACTTC
TRBJ1-1	few	13	.	TRBV7-3	CASSSGRNTEAFF	TGTGCCAGCAGTTCAGGGAGGAACACTGAAGCTTTCTTT